This T cell receptor beta chain was recovered during a study of identical twins. The study, taken as a whole, reports: Insertions were fewer in abundant cord blood beta clonotypes, whereas memory repertoires showed none of this pattern.

Each CDR3 protein gets one entry after TCRdb re-called the 5' RACE reads with MiXCR. Altogether some 1,700,000 distinct CDR3 sequences are present, less than 40% being singletons, with the ten largest covering 0.25% to 0.3%. V was cut by 0 bases and J by 10 bases, with 10 bases left in between. The CDR3 covers 13 residues. Germline V gene lookup returns CDR1 MNHNY and CDR2 SVGAGI (reference sequence). Only a few counts were recorded for this clonotype. The antigen is unknown. This sequence originates from a newborn girl in good health. Material for sequencing was cord blood. This chain connects TRBV6-6 to TRBJ2-1; D possibly corresponds to TRBD2 (6 bases). The chain's CDR3 is CASSYSREGEQFF. CDR3 DNA sequence: TGTGCCAGCAGTTACTCGCGGGAAGGGGAGCAGTTCTTC.